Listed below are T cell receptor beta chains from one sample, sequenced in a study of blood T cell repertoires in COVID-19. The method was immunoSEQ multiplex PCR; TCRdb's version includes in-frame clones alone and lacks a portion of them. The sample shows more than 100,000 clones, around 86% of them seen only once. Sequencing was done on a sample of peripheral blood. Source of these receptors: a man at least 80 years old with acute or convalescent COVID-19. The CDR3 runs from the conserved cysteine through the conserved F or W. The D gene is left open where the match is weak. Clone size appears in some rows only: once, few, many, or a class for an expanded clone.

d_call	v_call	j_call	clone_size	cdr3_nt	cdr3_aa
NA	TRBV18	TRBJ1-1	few	TGTGCCAGCTCACGGGCCCCCCAGGTACTGAACACTGAAGCTTTCTTT	CASSRAPQVLNTEAFF
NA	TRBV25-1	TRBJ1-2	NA	TGTGCCAGCAGTGACCGGGACATCGGCTATGGCTACACCTTC	CASSDRDIGYGYTF
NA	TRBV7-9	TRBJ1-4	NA	TGTGCCAGCAGCTCCCTCCGGGGGAGTAATGAAAAACTGTTTTTT	CASSSLRGSNEKLFF
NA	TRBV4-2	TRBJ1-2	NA	TGTGCCAGCAGCCGCCAGGGGTCCAGCCAGGGCCAACCCGGCTACACCTTC	CASSRQGSSQGQPGYTF
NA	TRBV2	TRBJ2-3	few	TGTGCCAGCAGTGAAGCCAGGGCCACAGATACGCAGTATTTT	CASSEARATDTQYF
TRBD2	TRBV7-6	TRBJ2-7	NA	TGTGCCACTAGTACCCCGCTCGGGGTAGCGGGGGGGCCTAGGGCAGACTACGAGCAGTACTTC	CATSTPLGVAGGPRADYEQYF
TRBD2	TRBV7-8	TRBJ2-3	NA	TGTGCCAGCAGCTCGAGGACTAGCGGGGGCACAGATACGCAGTATTTT	CASSSRTSGGTDTQYF
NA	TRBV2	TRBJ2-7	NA	TGTGCCAGCAGTGACGGCGGGACTGATTACGAGCAGTACTTC	CASSDGGTDYEQYF
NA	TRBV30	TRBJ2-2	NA	TGTGCCTGGAACCGAGGGTTAGTGTCCGGGGAGCTGTTTTTT	CAWNRGLVSGELFF
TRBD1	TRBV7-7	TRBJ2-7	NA	TGTGCTAGCAGCCCCGGGACAGGGGGCGAGTACGAGCAGTACTTC	CASSPGTGGEYEQYF
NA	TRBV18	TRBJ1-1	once	TGTGCCAGCTCACCAACAGGGTCGGGTGTTGGGACTGAAGCTTTCTTT	CASSPTGSGVGTEAFF
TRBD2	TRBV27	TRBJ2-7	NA	TGTGCCAGCAGTAAACTAGCGGGGGAGAGGAACGAGCAGTACTTC	CASSKLAGERNEQYF